This T cell receptor (beta chain) was identified in a study of blood T cell repertoires in COVID-19. V was pared by 5 bases and J by 2 bases, with 17 bases between. Germline V gene sequence: CDR1 SGHVS, CDR2 FNYEAQ. The CDR3 is 16 amino acids. Clones were sequenced by immunoSEQ multiplex PCR, and TCRdb holds only the in-frame ones, with some missing. The sample lists 300,000 or so clones; around 90% were seen once. The sequenced sample was PBMCs or T cells enriched from blood (not recorded which). The chain couples TRBV7-6 to TRBJ2-3; D may be TRBD2 (6 bases). This sequence was found in a young woman who had recovered from COVID-19. As DNA, the CDR3 is TGTGCCAGCAGCCGTAGGGCGGGGAGTACCACAGATACGCAGTATTTT. It is translated as CASSRRAGSTTDTQYF.